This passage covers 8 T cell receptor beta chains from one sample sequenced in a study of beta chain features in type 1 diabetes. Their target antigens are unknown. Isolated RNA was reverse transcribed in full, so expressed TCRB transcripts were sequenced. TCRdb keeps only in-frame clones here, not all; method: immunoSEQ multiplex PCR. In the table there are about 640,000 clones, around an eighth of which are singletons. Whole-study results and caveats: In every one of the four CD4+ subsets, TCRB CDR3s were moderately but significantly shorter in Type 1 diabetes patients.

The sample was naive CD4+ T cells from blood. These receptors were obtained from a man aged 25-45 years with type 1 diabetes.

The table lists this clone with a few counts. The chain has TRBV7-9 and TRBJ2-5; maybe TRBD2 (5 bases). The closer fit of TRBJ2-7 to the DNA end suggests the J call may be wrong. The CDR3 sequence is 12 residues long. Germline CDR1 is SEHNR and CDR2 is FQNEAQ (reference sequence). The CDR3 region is CASSREGNEQYF. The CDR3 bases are TGTGCCAGCAGCAGAGAGGGAAACGAGCAGTACTTC.

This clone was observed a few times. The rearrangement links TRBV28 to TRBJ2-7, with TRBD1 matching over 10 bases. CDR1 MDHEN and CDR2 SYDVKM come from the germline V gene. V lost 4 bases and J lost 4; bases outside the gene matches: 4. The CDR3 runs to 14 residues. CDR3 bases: TGTGCCAGCAGTTCGGGACAGGGGTTTTACGAGCAGTACTTC. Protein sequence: CASSSGQGFYEQYF.

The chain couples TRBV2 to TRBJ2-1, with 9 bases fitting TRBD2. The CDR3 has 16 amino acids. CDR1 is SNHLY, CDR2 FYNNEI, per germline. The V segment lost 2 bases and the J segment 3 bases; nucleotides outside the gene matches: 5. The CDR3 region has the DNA TGTGCCAGCAGTGAAACCGTTAGCGGGGGCTACAATGAGCAGTTCTTC. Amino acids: CASSETVSGGYNEQFF.

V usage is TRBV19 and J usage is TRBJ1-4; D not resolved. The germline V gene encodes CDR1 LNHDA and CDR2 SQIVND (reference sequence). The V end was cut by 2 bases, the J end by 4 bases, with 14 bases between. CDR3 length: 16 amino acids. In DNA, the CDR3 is TGTGCCAGTAGTATACCGCTTTATGGAGGTAATGAAAAACTGTTTTTT. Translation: CASSIPLYGGNEKLFF.

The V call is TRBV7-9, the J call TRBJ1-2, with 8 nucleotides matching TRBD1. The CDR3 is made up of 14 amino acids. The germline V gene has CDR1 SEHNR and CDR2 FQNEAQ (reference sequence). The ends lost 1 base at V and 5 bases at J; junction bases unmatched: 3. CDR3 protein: CASSLVGQGYGYTF. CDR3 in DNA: TGTGCCAGCAGCTTAGTTGGACAGGGATATGGCTACACCTTC.

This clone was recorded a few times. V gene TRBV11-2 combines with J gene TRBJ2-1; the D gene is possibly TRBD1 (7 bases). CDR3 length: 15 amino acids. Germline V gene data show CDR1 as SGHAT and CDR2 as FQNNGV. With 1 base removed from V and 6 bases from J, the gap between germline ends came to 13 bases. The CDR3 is CASSLGNRGGNEQFF. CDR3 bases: TGTGCCAGCAGCTTAGGTAACAGGGGAGGCAATGAGCAGTTCTTC.

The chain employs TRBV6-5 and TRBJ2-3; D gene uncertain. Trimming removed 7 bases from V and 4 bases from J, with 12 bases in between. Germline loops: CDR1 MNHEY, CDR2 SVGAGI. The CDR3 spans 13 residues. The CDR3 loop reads CASTLGGADTQYF. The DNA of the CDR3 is TGTGCCAGCACTTTGGGTGGAGCAGATACGCAGTATTTT.

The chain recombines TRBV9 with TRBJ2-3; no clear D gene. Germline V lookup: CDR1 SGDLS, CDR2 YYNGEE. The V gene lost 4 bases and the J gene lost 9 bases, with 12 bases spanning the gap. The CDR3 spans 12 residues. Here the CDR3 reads CASSPPVGTQYF. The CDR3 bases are TGTGCCAGCAGCCCCCCCGTGGGGACGCAGTATTTT.